Reported below is one T cell receptor beta chain. These data belong to a study of T-cell reconstitution after alpha-beta-depleted transplantation in children. The CDR3 spans 16 residues. V lost 3 bases and J lost 4, with 15 bases in between. It was with unique molecular identifiers that the TCRbeta library was prepared. TCRdb passed the PCR reads through MiXCR, listing each CDR3 protein once. The profile shows about 690,000 distinct CDR3 sequences, over 15% of them singletons. This TCR was sampled from a human donor who donated a stem cell graft to a child with acute myeloid leukemia. The V and J genes are TRBV12-3 or TRBV12-4 and TRBJ2-2, with D maybe TRBD1 (6 bases). Specimen: PBMCs from the stem cell graft donor, collected from the stem cell graft. This chain's CDR3 is CASSFQQGLSTGELFF. In DNA form, the CDR3 reads TGTGCCAGCAGTTTTCAACAGGGCCTTAGCACCGGGGAGCTGTTTTTT.